A selection of T cell receptor beta chains follows, all from one sample in a study of naive and memory T cell subsets. TCRdb independently ran MiXCR on the UMI-ligation and nested PCR reads; one entry per CDR3 protein. Of around 33,000 distinct CDR3 sequences in the sample, 6.7% were seen once. The sample was skin, taken from a tuberculin skin test site. These receptors were taken from an adult in good health. Each CDR3 is given with its conserved first and last residue. The D gene is left open where the match is weak. Only some rows state a clone size, as once, few, many or a class for expanded clones.

clone size	D gene	J gene	V gene	CDR3 length	CDR3 DNA	CDR3 protein
few	.	TRBJ1-2	TRBV11-2	13	TGTGCCAGCAGCTTAGACCGAGAGTATGGCTACACCTTC	CASSLDREYGYTF
many	.	TRBJ1-2	TRBV10-2	18	TGCGCCAGCAGTGAGTGGGGGGCTCCCTGGTCAGACAACTATGGCTACACCTTC	CASSEWGAPWSDNYGYTF
few	.	TRBJ1-3	TRBV10-2	13	TGCGCCAGCAGTGAGCACCGTGGAAACACCATATATTTT	CASSEHRGNTIYF
medium-sized	.	TRBJ2-3	TRBV20-1	15	TGCAGTGCTAGAGATGGCCGCCAGGACACAGATACGCAGTATTTT	CSARDGRQDTDTQYF
.	.	TRBJ2-2	TRBV19	15	TGTGCCAGTAGTATCGGCGGGGCGAGCGCCGGGGAGCTGTTTTTT	CASSIGGASAGELFF
few	TRBD2	TRBJ2-1	TRBV5-3	18	TGTGCCAGAAGCTTGGTACTAGCGGGGGCCATTTCGTACAATGAGCAGTTCTTC	CARSLVLAGAISYNEQFF
many	TRBD2	TRBJ2-3	TRBV27	17	TGTGCCAGCCAATCCTGGGCGGTCAGCGGGGGGGAGGATACGCAGTATTTT	CASQSWAVSGGEDTQYF
many	.	TRBJ2-3	TRBV18	12	TGTGCCAGCTCACCGATTCCAGATACGCAGTATTTT	CASSPIPDTQYF
many	TRBD1	TRBJ2-2	TRBV29-1	16	TGCAGCGTTGAGGACTTACAGGGGCTCAGTACCGGGGAGCTGTTTTTT	CSVEDLQGLSTGELFF
many	TRBD2	TRBJ2-1	TRBV5-4	15	TGTGCCAGCAGTCACGGACTAGCGGGGTACAATGAGCAGTTCTTC	CASSHGLAGYNEQFF
few	.	TRBJ1-4	TRBV6-1	13	TGTGCCAGCAGTGAAGACACGAGGGAAAAACTGTTTTTT	CASSEDTREKLFF
many	TRBD1	TRBJ2-5	TRBV6-1	16	TGTGCCAGCAATCCTCCCGGGACAGGGTACCAAGAGACCCAGTACTTC	CASNPPGTGYQETQYF
few	.	TRBJ1-5	TRBV25-1	12	TGTGCCAGCACAAGCTGGGACGGACTGGAGCATTTT	CASTSWDGLEHF
medium-sized	.	TRBJ2-1	TRBV25-1	13	TGTGCCAGCAGGACAGGGAGGGGCAATGAGCAGTTCTTC	CASRTGRGNEQFF
.	TRBD1	TRBJ1-1	TRBV25-1	14	TGTGCCAGCAGTGAATCCCGGACAGGGTGGGAAGCTTTCTTT	CASSESRTGWEAFF
.	TRBD1	TRBJ2-3	TRBV19	15	TGTGCCAGTAGTGGTCCGGGACAGATCACAGATACGCAGTATTTT	CASSGPGQITDTQYF
few	.	TRBJ1-5	TRBV19	13	TGTGCCAGTAGCCCTGACATGGTTCAGCCCCAGCATTTT	CASSPDMVQPQHF
many	.	TRBJ2-3	TRBV11-2	12	TGTGCCAGCAGGGTCCCCACAGATACGCAGTATTTT	CASRVPTDTQYF
medium-sized	.	TRBJ2-3	TRBV4-1	14	TGCGCCAGCAGCTTGGGACCCAGCACAGATACGCAGTATTTT	CASSLGPSTDTQYF
many	.	TRBJ1-1	TRBV20-1	12	TGCAGTGCCAAGAGATCGAACACTGAAGCTTTCTTT	CSAKRSNTEAFF
many	TRBD1	TRBJ2-1	TRBV20-1	15	TGCAGTGCCAGGGGGTATTCCTTACCATACAATGAGCAGTTCTTC	CSARGYSLPYNEQFF
many	TRBD1	TRBJ2-7	TRBV18	13	TGTGCCAGCTCCAGGGACAGCACCTACGAGCAGTACTTC	CASSRDSTYEQYF
many	TRBD1	TRBJ1-2	TRBV29-1	15	TGCAGCGGGATAACCCGGATCAGGGGGCAGGACGGCTACACCTTC	CSGITRIRGQDGYTF
many	.	TRBJ2-2	TRBV24-1	14	TGTGCCACCAGTGATCCCGGGTACGGCGGGGAGCTGTTTTTT	CATSDPGYGGELFF
few	.	TRBJ2-2	TRBV25-1	12	TGTGCCAGCAGTGCTAGCCTCGGGGAGCTGTTTTTT	CASSASLGELFF
.	.	TRBJ2-3	TRBV7-2	14	TGTGCCAGCAGCGCGAGACTAAGCGGGGATACGCAGTATTTT	CASSARLSGDTQYF
many	.	TRBJ2-4	TRBV6-5	17	TGTGCCAGCAGGCGAACACCAGGGGTCGGAGCCAAAAACATTCAGTACTTC	CASRRTPGVGAKNIQYF
many	.	TRBJ1-1	TRBV7-2	9	TGTGCCAGCAGCAGTCGGGGCTCCTTT	CASSSRGSF
.	TRBD2	TRBJ2-3	TRBV12-5	14	TGTGCTAGTCTCCTCGGACTAGGTACAGATACGCAGTATTTT	CASLLGLGTDTQYF
many	TRBD1	TRBJ1-1	TRBV12-3/TRBV12-4	18	TGTGCCAGCAGTTCCTTGCCGGGACAGGGGCCTATGAACACTGAAGCTTTCTTT	CASSSLPGQGPMNTEAFF
.	TRBD1	TRBJ2-7	TRBV20-1	17	TGCAGTGCTAGAGGCCGTCGACAGGGACCTACTGCCTACGAGCAGTACTTC	CSARGRRQGPTAYEQYF
few	.	TRBJ1-1	TRBV5-1	14	TGCGCCAGCAGCTCCTGGACGGGGAACACTGAAGCTTTCTTT	CASSSWTGNTEAFF
.	TRBD1	TRBJ2-7	TRBV2	14	TGTGCCAGCAGTGAGATGACAGGGCCCTACGAGCAGTACTTC	CASSEMTGPYEQYF
few	.	TRBJ1-5	TRBV19	13	TGTGCCAGTAGCATCCAGTTCGGTCAGCCCCAGCATTTT	CASSIQFGQPQHF
many	TRBD2	TRBJ2-1	TRBV20-1	14	TGCAGTGCCCGAGCGGCTAGCGGGCCTAGTAAGCAGTTCTTC	CSARAASGPSKQFF
many	TRBD1	TRBJ2-3	TRBV5-1	16	TGCGCCAGCAGCACGGGACAGGGAAACTGGCAAGATACGCAGTATTTT	CASSTGQGNWQDTQYF
medium-sized	.	TRBJ1-1	TRBV7-8	14	TGTGCCAGCAGCTTAGGCCGCGCCCTACCTGAAGCTTTCTTT	CASSLGRALPEAFF
many	.	TRBJ2-2	TRBV2	15	TGTGCCAGCAGTGAAGGGGGGGCGCAAAGCGGGGAGCTGTTTTTT	CASSEGGAQSGELFF
.	.	TRBJ1-1	TRBV5-1	16	TGCGCCAGCAGCCCCGGACAGAAGATCATGAACACTGAAGCTTTCTTT	CASSPGQKIMNTEAFF
.	TRBD1	TRBJ1-6	TRBV19	14	TGTGCCAGTAGTGCGGGGACAGGCGATTCACCCCTCCACTTT	CASSAGTGDSPLHF
few	.	TRBJ2-5	TRBV12-3/TRBV12-4	15	TGTGCCAGCACCTCGGGACTTACTCCATTGAAGACCCAGTACTTC	CASTSGLTPLKTQYF
few	.	TRBJ1-2	TRBV3-1	14	TGTGCCAGCAGCCGGACACAGGGAGGCTATGGCTACACCTTC	CASSRTQGGYGYTF
many	.	TRBJ1-1	TRBV6-5	15	TGTGCCAGCAGTTACCACGGGACGGTGGGTACTGAAGCTTTCTTT	CASSYHGTVGTEAFF
many	.	TRBJ2-1	TRBV9	14	TGTGCCAGCAGCGCACAGTACTCCTACAATGAGCAGTTCTTC	CASSAQYSYNEQFF
many	.	TRBJ2-1	TRBV7-8	16	TGTGCCAGCAGCCAAAAAGTGATCGGGGGACACAATGAGCAGTTCTTC	CASSQKVIGGHNEQFF
many	.	TRBJ2-1	TRBV3-1	13	TGTGCCAGCAGCCAAGCTCTTCACAATGAGCAGTTCTTC	CASSQALHNEQFF
many	TRBD2	TRBJ2-1	TRBV29-1	17	TGCAGCGTTGAAGATGGGTGGCCGGGGGGGGCCGTAGGTGAGCAGTTCTTC	CSVEDGWPGGAVGEQFF
few	.	TRBJ1-2	TRBV12-3/TRBV12-4	15	TGTGCCAGCAGTTTAGCGCGGGCAGGGAACTATGGCTACACCTTC	CASSLARAGNYGYTF
many	.	TRBJ1-4	TRBV7-2	14	TGTGCCAGCAACCCTATTGTATGGGATGAAAAACTGTTTTTT	CASNPIVWDEKLFF
many	.	TRBJ2-1	TRBV7-3	13	TGTGCCAGCAGCTCCACTAGAGCCAATGAGCAGTTCTTC	CASSSTRANEQFF
many	.	TRBJ2-1	TRBV29-1	14	TGCAGCGTTGCAGGGGCAGAGTCCTACAATGAGCAGTTCTTC	CSVAGAESYNEQFF
many	TRBD2	TRBJ2-3	TRBV20-1	15	TGCAGTGCTAGTATCCTAGCGGTTGCCGGAGATACGCAGTATTTT	CSASILAVAGDTQYF
.	TRBD1	TRBJ1-1	TRBV6-1	15	TGTGCCAGCAGTGACTGGGCAGGGGGGAACACTGAAGCTTTCTTT	CASSDWAGGNTEAFF
many	TRBD1	TRBJ2-7	TRBV27	15	TGTGCCAGCAGGAAGACAGGGGGCGCGTCCTACGAGCAGTACTTC	CASRKTGGASYEQYF
many	TRBD1	TRBJ2-2	TRBV29-1	14	TGCAGCGCTATGGACAGGGTGAACACCGGGGAGCTGTTTTTT	CSAMDRVNTGELFF
many	.	TRBJ2-3	TRBV12-3/TRBV12-4	17	TGTGCCAGCAGTTTAATAGGACTCCCGCACCGCACAGATACGCAGTATTTT	CASSLIGLPHRTDTQYF
many	TRBD2	TRBJ2-1	TRBV27	15	TGTGCCAGCAGGGGGGGGGGACTCCCAGGGAATGAGCAGTTCTTC	CASRGGGLPGNEQFF
.	TRBD2	TRBJ2-3	TRBV14	15	TGTGCCAGCAGCCAGGGACTAGCGGGGACAGATACGCAGTATTTT	CASSQGLAGTDTQYF
many	.	TRBJ1-2	TRBV27	15	TGTGCCAGCAGTTTACGGTTAGCGGGGCTGAATGGCTACACCTTC	CASSLRLAGLNGYTF
.	.	TRBJ2-1	TRBV7-8	14	TGTGCCAGCAGCCTCCGGGACCATTACAATGAGCAGTTCTTC	CASSLRDHYNEQFF